Here is one T cell receptor (beta chain) with its context. This sample is part of a study of blood T cell repertoires in COVID-19. Only in-frame clones appear in the TCRdb table, and some are missing; sequencing was by immunoSEQ multiplex PCR. The profile shows around 620,000 clones, approximately 90% of them singletons. Per germline, CDR1 SGHNT and CDR2 YYREEE (reference sequence). V was cut by 4 bases and J by 1 base, with 12 bases left in between. This CDR3 region has 16 residues. The TCR was taken from a young woman with acute or convalescent COVID-19. The rearrangement links TRBV5-4 to TRBJ1-6; D uncertain. Material for sequencing was peripheral blood. The CDR3 coding sequence is TGTGCCAGCAGCGCCCCAGGCACGTCCTATAATTCACCCCTCCACTTT. Encoded protein: CASSAPGTSYNSPLHF.